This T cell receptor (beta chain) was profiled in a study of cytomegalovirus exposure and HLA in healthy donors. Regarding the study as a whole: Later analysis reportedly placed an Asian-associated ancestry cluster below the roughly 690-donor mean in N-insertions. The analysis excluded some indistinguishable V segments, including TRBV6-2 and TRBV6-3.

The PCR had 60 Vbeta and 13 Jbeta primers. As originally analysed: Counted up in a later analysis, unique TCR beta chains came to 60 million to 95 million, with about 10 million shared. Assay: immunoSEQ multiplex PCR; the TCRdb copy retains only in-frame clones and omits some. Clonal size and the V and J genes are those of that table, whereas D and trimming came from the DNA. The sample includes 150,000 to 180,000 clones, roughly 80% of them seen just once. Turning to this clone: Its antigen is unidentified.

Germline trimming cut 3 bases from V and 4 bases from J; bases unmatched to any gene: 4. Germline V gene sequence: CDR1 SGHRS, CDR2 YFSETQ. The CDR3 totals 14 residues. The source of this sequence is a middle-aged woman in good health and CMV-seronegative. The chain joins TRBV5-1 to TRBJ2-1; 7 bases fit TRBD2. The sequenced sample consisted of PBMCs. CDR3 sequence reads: CASSSGLGYNEQFF. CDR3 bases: TGCGCCAGCAGCTCCGGACTAGGTTACAATGAGCAGTTCTTC.